The entry that follows covers one T cell receptor (beta chain) sequence. This sample was included in a study of T cell responses to AZD1222 COVID-19 vaccine. Generated by immunoSEQ multiplex PCR, the TCRdb table keeps only in-frame clones and is missing some. The sample carries about 220,000 clones, approximately 94% recorded once. Germline V lookup: CDR1 SNHLY, CDR2 FYNNEI. The germline V and J ends were trimmed by 0 bases and 2 bases, with 11 bases remaining between them. The CDR3 runs 15 residues. The chain carries TRBV2 and TRBJ2-7; unclear D gene. The receptor was derived from an adult in good health. The sequencing here drew on peripheral blood, taken on day 0 of MenACWY control vaccination. The CDR3 sequence: CASSEAPRAAYEQYF. CDR3 bases: TGTGCCAGCAGTGAAGCGCCCAGAGCAGCCTACGAGCAGTACTTC.